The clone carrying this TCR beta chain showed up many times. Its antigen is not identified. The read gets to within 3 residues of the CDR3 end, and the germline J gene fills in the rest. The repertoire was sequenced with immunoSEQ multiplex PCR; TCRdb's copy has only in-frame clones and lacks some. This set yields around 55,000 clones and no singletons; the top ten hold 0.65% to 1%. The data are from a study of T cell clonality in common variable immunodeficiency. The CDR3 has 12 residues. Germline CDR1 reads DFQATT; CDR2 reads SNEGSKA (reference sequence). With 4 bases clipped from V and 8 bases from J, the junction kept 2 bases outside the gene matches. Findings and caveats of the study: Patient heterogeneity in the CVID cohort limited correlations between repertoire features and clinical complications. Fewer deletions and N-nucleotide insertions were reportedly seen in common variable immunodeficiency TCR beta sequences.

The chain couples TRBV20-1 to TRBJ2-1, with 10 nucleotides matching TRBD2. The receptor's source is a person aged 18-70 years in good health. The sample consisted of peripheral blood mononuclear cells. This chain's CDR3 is CSATGTSDEQFF. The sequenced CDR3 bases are TGCAGTGCTACCGGGACTAGCGATGAG.